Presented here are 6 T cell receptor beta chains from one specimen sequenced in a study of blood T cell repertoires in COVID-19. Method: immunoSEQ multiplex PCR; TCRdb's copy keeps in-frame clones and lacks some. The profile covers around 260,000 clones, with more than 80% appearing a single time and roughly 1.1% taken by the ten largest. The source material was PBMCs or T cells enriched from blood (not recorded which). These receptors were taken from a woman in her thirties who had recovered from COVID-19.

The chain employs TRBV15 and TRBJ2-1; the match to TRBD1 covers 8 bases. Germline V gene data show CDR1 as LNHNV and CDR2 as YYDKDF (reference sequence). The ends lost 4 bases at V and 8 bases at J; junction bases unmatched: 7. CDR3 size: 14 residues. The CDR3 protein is CATSTGQDSDEQFF. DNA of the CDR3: TGTGCCACCAGCACGGGACAGGACAGCGATGAGCAGTTCTTC.

The CDR3 spells CASSFRAGQIPLHF. DNA for the CDR3: TGTGCCAGCAGCTTCCGGGCAGGGCAAATACCCCTCCACTTT. The chain links TRBV13 to TRBJ1-6, with a possible D match to TRBD1 (5 bases). This CDR3 contains 14 residues. V was trimmed by 3 bases and J by 12 bases, leaving 15 bases between them. Germline assignment: CDR1 PRHDT and CDR2 FYEKMQ (reference sequence).

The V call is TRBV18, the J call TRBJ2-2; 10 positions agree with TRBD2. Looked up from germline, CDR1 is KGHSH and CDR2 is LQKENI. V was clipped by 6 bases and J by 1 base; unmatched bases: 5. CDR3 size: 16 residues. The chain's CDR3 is CASSPSGSGNTGELFF. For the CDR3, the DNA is TGTGCCAGCTCCCCTAGCGGGAGTGGGAACACCGGGGAGCTGTTTTTT.

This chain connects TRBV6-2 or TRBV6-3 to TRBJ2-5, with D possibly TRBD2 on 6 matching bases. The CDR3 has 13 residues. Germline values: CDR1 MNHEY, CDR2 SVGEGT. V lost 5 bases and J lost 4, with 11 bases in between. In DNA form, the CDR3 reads TGTGCCAGCAGTACGCGACTAGTAGAGACCCAGTACTTC. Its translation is CASSTRLVETQYF.

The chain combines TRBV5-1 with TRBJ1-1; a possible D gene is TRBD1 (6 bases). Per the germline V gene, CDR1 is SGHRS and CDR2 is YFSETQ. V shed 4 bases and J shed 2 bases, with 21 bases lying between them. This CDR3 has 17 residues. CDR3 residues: CASSLPFKDSTNTEAFF. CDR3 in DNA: TGCGCCAGCAGCCTACCATTTAAGGACAGCACCAACACTGAAGCTTTCTTT.

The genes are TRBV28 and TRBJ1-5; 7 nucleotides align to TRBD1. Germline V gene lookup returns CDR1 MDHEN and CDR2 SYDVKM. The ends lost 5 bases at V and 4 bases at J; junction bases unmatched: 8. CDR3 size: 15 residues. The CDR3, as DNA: TGTGCCAGCAGTCCACCCAACAGGGGAAATCAGCCCCAGCATTTT. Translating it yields CASSPPNRGNQPQHF.